The 13 T cell receptor beta chains listed next were all sequenced from one sample in a study of low-dose radiotherapy and immunotherapy resistance in tumors (dated by TCRdb to between 2022 and 2023). The instrument was an Illumina HiSeq 2500. A roughly 22-cycle PCR with Phusion amplified the TCRs, pairing a constant-region primer with the adapter that was attached to the V primers. TCRdb reanalyzed the raw reads on its own, using fastp at Q25 for trimming and MiXCR for clone calling, and kept in-frame beta chains. For every CDR3 protein sequence, its rows merge into one entry that carries the most common genes and DNA. Across this sample there are some 52,000 distinct CDR3 sequences, with around 33% seen only once. The leading ten clones occupy around 8% of the sample. The time point tag for this specimen amounts to: after trial treatment. This specimen's treatment or condition label, per the study, means: LDRT plus nivolumab, ipilimumab, low-dose cyclophosphamide and aspirin (RACIN trial).

This material consisted of PBMCs, taken after low-dose radiotherapy plus immunotherapy. The origin of the receptors is a male donor with rectosigmoid adenocarcinoma.

In its sample, this clonotype was seen a few times. A read error is likely here: a far larger clone is one base away. This rearrangement joins TRBV28 to TRBJ2-1, with 10 bases matching TRBD2. CDR3 length equals 15 residues. Germline values: CDR1 MDHEN, CDR2 SYDVKM. Trimming cost V 4 bases and J 10 bases; bases outside gene matches: 10. CDR3 in DNA: TGTGCCAGCAGTTCAGCGGGAGGGCCAAACTACGAGCAGTTCTTC. It encodes CASSSAGGPNYEQFF.

Ten or more counts support this clonotype. The chain couples TRBV30 to TRBJ2-5, with 12 bases matching TRBD2. The CDR3 has 14 amino acids. Looked up from germline, CDR1 is GTSNPN and CDR2 is SVGIG (reference sequence). V gave up 1 base and J gave up 7 bases; unmatched junction bases: 4. CDR3 sequence: CAWSASGGGVTQYF. CDR3 sequence (DNA): TGTGCCTGGAGTGCTAGCGGGGGGGGTGTGACCCAGTACTTC.

J is TRBJ1-1 and V is TRBV28; no firm D call. Germline CDR1 is MDHEN and CDR2 is SYDVKM. V lost 2 bases to trimming and J lost 1 base, with 11 bases between them. This CDR3 spans 15 amino acids. The CDR3 DNA sequence: TGTGCCAGCAGTTTAGGGGTCACACGGAACACTGAAGCTTTCTTT. This sequence encodes CASSLGVTRNTEAFF.

The chain employs TRBV4-1 and TRBJ2-7, with 12 bases aligning to TRBD1. After removal of 0 bases from V and 4 bases from J, the junction contained 7 bases not matched to a gene. The CDR3 is 17 amino acids. The germline V gene has CDR1 MGHRA and CDR2 YSYEKL. This CDR3 reads CASSQDSWDRGQYEQYF. The CDR3 DNA reads TGCGCCAGCAGCCAAGATTCTTGGGACAGGGGGCAATACGAGCAGTACTTC.

The CDR3 DNA is TGTGCCAGCAGCCCGGCGGGGGCGCAGGTCGGGGAGCTGTTTTTT. This codes for CASSPAGAQVGELFF. The V gene is TRBV7-9, the J gene TRBJ2-2; perhaps TRBD2 as D (7 bases). V lost 5 bases to trimming and J lost 7 bases, with 17 bases between them. Germline V gene lookup returns CDR1 SEHNR and CDR2 FQNEAQ (reference sequence). The CDR3 runs to 15 residues.

The sample holds many counts of this clonotype. DNA of the CDR3: TGTGCCAGCAGTCCGGAACCTCTTGCGGGGTCGGGAGAGACCCAGTACTTC. Protein sequence: CASSPEPLAGSGETQYF. The chain couples TRBV28 to TRBJ2-5; perhaps TRBD2 as D (6 bases). The CDR3 is 17 amino acids. V was shortened by 5 bases and J by 4 bases, with 23 bases between the two germline ends. The germline CDR1 and CDR2 sequences are MDHEN and SYDVKM. The full variable domain, in which reference TRBV28 and TRBJ2-5 provide the parts outside the CDR3, is DVKVTQSSRYLVKRTGEKVFLECVQDMDHENMFWYRQDPGLGLRLIYFSYDVKMKEKGDIPEGYSVSREKKERFSLILESASTNQTSMYLCASSPEPLAGSGETQYFGPGTRLLVL.

This clonotype was seen many times. The chain employs TRBV7-9 and TRBJ2-1; D is uncertain. The CDR3 is made up of 16 amino acids. The V end lost 7 bases, the J end lost 2 bases, and 18 bases lay between the germline ends. Germline CDR1 is SEHNR and CDR2 is FQNEAQ (reference sequence). CDR3 region: CASTPPSQLTYNEQFF. CDR3 in DNA: TGTGCCAGCACCCCCCCTAGTCAGCTTACCTACAATGAGCAGTTCTTC.

As regards this clonotype: A far larger clone is one base from this, pointing to a likely read error. V usage is TRBV3-1 and J usage is TRBJ2-1; D unclear. Germline CDR1 LGHDT, CDR2 YNNKEL (reference sequence). The CDR3 covers 14 residues. The germline V and J ends were trimmed by 0 bases and 10 bases, with 13 bases remaining between them. CDR3 residues: CASSQDPSFGEQFF. In DNA form, the CDR3 reads TGTGCCAGCAGCCAAGACCCCTCCTTTGGGGAGCAGTTCTTC.

The sample holds many counts of this clonotype. A junction end diverges from the germline sequence, so it may reflect a read error. The CDR3 DNA sequence: TGTGCCAGCAGCCTTAGTGATTGGGAATACGAGCAGTACTTC. Its protein product is CASSLSDWEYEQYF. This chain uses TRBV5-1 with TRBJ2-7, with D hard to call. The CDR3 contains 14 residues. Germline V gene lookup returns CDR1 SGHRS and CDR2 YFSETQ.

J is TRBJ1-1 and V is TRBV2; D is undetermined. The CDR3 has 12 amino acids. Germline CDR1 is SNHLY and CDR2 is FYNNEI. V dropped 4 bases and J dropped 8 bases, with 11 bases sitting between them. CDR3 protein: CASSGYAREAFF. The CDR3, as DNA: TGTGCCAGCAGTGGATATGCGCGGGAAGCTTTCTTT. The whole variable domain, remainder taken from reference TRBV2 and TRBJ1-1, is EPEVTQTPSHQVTQMGQEVILRCVPISNHLYFYWYRQILGQKVEFLVSFYNNEISEKSEIFDDQFSVERPDGSNFTLKIRSTKLEDSAMYFCASSGYAREAFFGQGTRLTVV.

This clonotype came up many times. This CDR3 is CASSLPRTGIDEQFF. As DNA, the CDR3 is TGTGCCAGCAGTTTACCTCGGACAGGGATTGATGAGCAGTTCTTC. V is TRBV12-3 or TRBV12-4 and J is TRBJ2-1, with 8 bases that match TRBD1. The CDR3 has 15 amino acids. V shed 2 bases and J 8 bases; nucleotides not matched to a gene: 8.

This clonotype was found many times. The J gene is TRBJ2-7, the V gene TRBV27; no clear D gene. Trimming shortened V by 3 bases and J by 4 bases, and 13 bases separated the two germline ends. This CDR3 contains 14 residues. Germline loops: CDR1 MNHEY, CDR2 SMNVEV (reference sequence). The chain's CDR3 is CASSLAPLSYEQYF. As DNA, the CDR3 is TGTGCCAGCAGTTTGGCCCCCTTATCGTACGAGCAGTACTTC.

In regard to this clonotype: The junction and the germline gene differ at one end; a read error may be behind it. This chain uses TRBV27 with TRBJ2-7; tentatively, D is TRBD1 (6 bases). Germline V lookup: CDR1 MNHEY, CDR2 SMNVEV (reference sequence). CDR3 length: 8 amino acids. The CDR3 sequence: CASRIQGF. DNA of the CDR3: TGTGCCAGCAGGATACAGGGTTTC.